Listed here are 21 T cell receptor beta chains from one sample, sequenced in a study of shared clonotypes between healthy human individuals. TCRdb's copy holds only in-frame clones and misses some; the assay was immunoSEQ multiplex PCR. The sample shows about 2 million clones, roughly 96% of them seen only once. The specimen sequenced was naive CD4+ T cells sorted from blood. Subset specified: CD45RA+ positively selected. All receptors come from a man aged 18-30 years in good health.

The rearrangement links TRBV7-2 to TRBJ1-5; no definite D call. There are 13 residues in the CDR3. V was cut by 5 bases and J by 0 bases, with 5 bases left in between. Germline V gene data show CDR1 as SGHTA and CDR2 as FQGNSA. As DNA, the CDR3 is TGTGCCAGCAGCCAACCTAGCAATCAGCCCCAGCATTTT. Amino acid sequence: CASSQPSNQPQHF. Full variable domain (rest looked up from reference TRBV7-2 and TRBJ1-5): GAGVSQSPSNKVTEKGKDVELRCDPISGHTALYWYRQSLGQGLEFLIYFQGNSAPDKSGLPSDRFSAERTGGSVSTLTIQRTQQEDSAVYLCASSQPSNQPQHFGDGTRLSIL.

The chain links TRBV11-2 to TRBJ1-2; D not certain. The CDR3 extends over 14 amino acids. V lost 1 base and J 4 bases, leaving 10 bases between the germline ends. In germline, CDR1 is SGHAT, CDR2 FQNNGV. CDR3 protein: CASSLALASYGYTF. CDR3 in DNA: TGTGCCAGCAGCTTAGCCCTAGCCAGCTATGGCTACACCTTC.

V is TRBV5-1 and J is TRBJ2-1, with D perhaps TRBD1 (5 bases). The V end lost 1 base, the J end lost 0 bases, and 8 bases lay between the germline ends. Looked up from germline, CDR1 is SGHRS and CDR2 is YFSETQ. The CDR3 extends over 15 amino acids. CDR3 sequence: CASSLTGDSYNEQFF. In nucleotides, the CDR3 is TGCGCCAGCAGCTTGACAGGCGACTCCTACAATGAGCAGTTCTTC.

This sequence joins TRBV7-8 and TRBJ2-3, with no clear D. The CDR3 is 15 amino acids. CDR1 is SGHVS and CDR2 is FQNEAQ in the germline V gene. The V gene lost 1 base and the J gene lost 1 base, with 9 bases spanning the gap. DNA of the CDR3: TGTGCCAGCAGCTTAGTCGGTACCGGCACAGATACGCAGTATTTT. Encoded protein: CASSLVGTGTDTQYF.

The gene calls are TRBV21-1 and TRBJ2-7; TRBD2, as called in the table, went unchecked against the DNA. TRBV21-1 is shown as a pseudogene. CDR3 length equals 17 residues. CDR3 sequence reads: CASSTHRDFGFTYEQYF. The CDR3 DNA follows: TGTGCCAGCAGCACTCACCGGGACTTCGGTTTCACCTACGAGCAGTACTTC.

The V gene is TRBV15, the J gene TRBJ1-1; D is ambiguous. The CDR3 totals 15 residues. V was cut by 8 bases and J by 5 bases, with 21 bases left in between. The germline gives CDR1 LNHNV, CDR2 YYDKDF (reference sequence). The CDR3 bases are TGTGCCACCCTACCTTATAGGGCCGGGGATACTGAAGCTTTCTTT. Protein product: CATLPYRAGDTEAFF.

The V gene is TRBV5-4, the J gene TRBJ2-7; 7 bases align to TRBD2. The germline gives CDR1 SGHNT, CDR2 YYREEE (reference sequence). The CDR3 contains 12 residues. V dropped 4 bases and J dropped 11; count of bases not matched to a gene: 9. The CDR3 protein is CASSPYLRGEYF. The CDR3 DNA reads as TGTGCCAGCAGCCCTTACCTCCGGGGGGAGTACTTC. The full variable domain, completed using reference TRBV5-4 and TRBJ2-7, is ETGVTQSPTHLIKTRGQQVTLRCSSQSGHNTVSWYQQALGQGPQFIFQYYREEENGRGNFPPRFSGLQFPNYSSELNVNALELDDSALYLCASSPYLRGEYFGPGTRLTVT.

This clone was detected only a few times. The chain has TRBV6-1 and TRBJ2-7; TRBD1 might be the D (6 bases). The germline V gene encodes CDR1 MNHNS and CDR2 SASEGT. V shed 4 bases and J shed 0 bases, with 10 bases lying between them. The CDR3 length is 14 residues. CDR3: CASSAGDASYEQYF. Written as DNA, the CDR3 is TGTGCCAGCAGTGCAGGGGACGCCTCCTACGAGCAGTACTTC.

With respect to this clone: A clone one base away is much larger, so this may be a read error. Other DNA sequences within the sample encode an identical CDR3. The chain links TRBV5-6 to TRBJ1-4, with 9 bases fitting TRBD1. The V gene's germline CDR1 is SGHDT and CDR2 YYEEEE. This CDR3 comprises 15 residues. CDR3 coding DNA: TGTGCTAGCAGTCGTTGGGACAGGGCGAGAGAAAAACTGTTTTTT. This encodes CASSRWDRAREKLFF.

V is TRBV5-1 and J is TRBJ2-1, with 8 bases identical to TRBD2. The germline V gene has CDR1 SGHRS and CDR2 YFSETQ. V gave up 3 bases and J gave up 3 bases; unmatched junction bases: 5. The CDR3 sequence is 15 residues long. The CDR3 region is CASSSGLAIYNEQFF. The CDR3 DNA reads as TGCGCCAGCAGCTCCGGACTAGCTATCTACAATGAGCAGTTCTTC.

This clone showed up just once. V and J are TRBV6-5 and TRBJ2-7; 8 bases match TRBD2. Trimming took 2 bases from V and 1 from J; bases not matched to a gene: 7. CDR1 MNHEY and CDR2 SVGAGI come from the germline V gene. The CDR3 runs to 16 residues. The CDR3 region is CASSYLGASGSYEQYF. CDR3 sequence (DNA): TGTGCCAGCAGTTACCTAGGGGCTAGCGGGTCCTACGAGCAGTACTTC.

V is TRBV9 and J is TRBJ2-1; 8 positions match TRBD2. Per germline, CDR1 SGDLS and CDR2 YYNGEE. V trimming: 0 bases; J trimming: 10 bases; junction bases outside the gene matches: 12. The CDR3 totals 16 residues. CDR3 bases: TGTGCCAGCAGCGTAGGGGCGGGAGGCCTCCTAGGAGAGCAGTTCTTC. This gives the protein CASSVGAGGLLGEQFF.

The rearrangement uses TRBV28 and TRBJ1-2, with TRBD1 matching 9 bases. The CDR3 consists of 16 residues. J gave up 4 bases and V 4 bases, and 10 bases lay outside the gene matches. The germline CDR1 and CDR2 sequences are MDHEN and SYDVKM. CDR3 sequence reads: CASSSAFRDRAYGYTF. The CDR3 bases are TGTGCCAGCAGTTCAGCCTTCCGGGACAGGGCCTATGGCTACACCTTC.

The chain combines TRBV21-1 with TRBJ1-6. TRBV21-1 corresponds to a pseudogene. There are 14 residues in the CDR3. CDR3 DNA: TGTGCCAGCAGCAAAGTAGCGGGGTACTCACCCCTCCACTTT. It specifies CASSKVAGYSPLHF.

This chain joins TRBV2 and TRBJ2-5; D possibly corresponds to TRBD1 (5 bases). This CDR3 is built from 15 residues. The germline CDR1 and CDR2 sequences are SNHLY and FYNNEI. The V end was cut by 2 bases, the J end by 5 bases, with 15 bases between. CDR3 DNA sequence: TGTGCCAGCAGTGAACGTATGCAGGGTGGGGAGACCCAGTACTTC. It codes for CASSERMQGGETQYF.

Details on this clone: Other DNA sequences of this sample code for an identical CDR3. This chain connects TRBV20-1 to TRBJ2-7, with D unresolved. The CDR3 spans 11 residues. The germline V gene has CDR1 DFQATT and CDR2 SNEGSKA (reference sequence). The V and J ends lost 1 base and 7 bases respectively, with 8 bases between them. The CDR3 reads CSARGGIEQYF. CDR3 in DNA: TGCAGTGCTAGAGGCGGTATTGAGCAGTACTTC.

The CDR3 nucleotides are TGTGCCAGCAGTGGCCAGAGCTTCGAGCAGTACTTC. This sequence encodes CASSGQSFEQYF. V usage is TRBV2 and J usage is TRBJ2-7; D gene unclear. V was cut by 4 bases and J by 6 bases, with 10 bases left in between. CDR3 size: 12 residues. Germline-derived CDR1 and CDR2 are SNHLY and FYNNEI.

The chain couples TRBV5-1 to TRBJ2-5, with TRBD2 identical over 9 bases. With V trimmed by 4 bases and J by 5 bases, 6 bases remained unmatched. CDR1 is SGHRS, CDR2 YFSETQ, per germline. The CDR3 consists of 14 residues. CDR3 sequence (DNA): TGCGCCAGCAGCCCTATAGCGGGGGCGGAGACCCAGTACTTC. It translates to CASSPIAGAETQYF. The full variable domain, completed using reference TRBV5-1 and TRBJ2-5, is KAGVTQTPRYLIKTRGQQVTLSCSPISGHRSVSWYQQTPGQGLQFLFEYFSETQRNKGNFPGRFSGRQFSNSRSEMNVSTLELGDSALYLCASSPIAGAETQYFGPGTRLLVL.

The rearrangement links TRBV18 to TRBJ2-3; TRBD2 aligns across 8 bases. CDR1 is KGHSH and CDR2 is LQKENI in the germline V gene. V lost 5 bases to trimming and J lost 1 base; unmatched junction nucleotides: 5. CDR3 length: 15 amino acids. CDR3 residues: CASSRGLGGTDTQYF. CDR3 DNA sequence: TGTGCCAGCTCAAGGGGACTAGGCGGCACAGATACGCAGTATTTT.

The chain joins TRBV28 to TRBJ1-2; D is perhaps TRBD1 (5 bases). Trimming took 5 bases from V and 3 from J, leaving 19 bases between them. The V gene's germline CDR1 is MDHEN and CDR2 SYDVKM. The CDR3 is 16 amino acids. The CDR3 DNA reads TGTGCCAGCAGTCTCAGACAGAATGAACTTCACTATGGCTACACCTTC. It translates to CASSLRQNELHYGYTF.

The CDR3 coding sequence is TGTGCCTGGAGTGTCTCAAGGAGCTCCTACGAGCAGTACTTC. The encoded protein is CAWSVSRSSYEQYF. The chain recombines TRBV30 with TRBJ2-7; no reliable D call. The CDR3 length is 14 residues. Germline V gene data show CDR1 as GTSNPN and CDR2 as SVGIG (reference sequence). Trimming removed 0 bases from V and 0 bases from J, with 9 bases in between.